This T cell receptor (beta chain) came from a study of cytomegalovirus exposure and HLA in healthy donors. As for the study in general: The platform used for the roughly 120 validation repertoires matched that of the roughly 720 first-cohort repertoires, a later analysis reported. Study-level findings and limits: Altogether, 150 or so TCR beta chains were recorded as cytomegalovirus-associated.

Points on this clone: Antigen: not known.

The protocol was immunoSEQ multiplex PCR, while the TCRdb copy is restricted to in-frame clones and leaves out a portion. The repertoire consists of 110,000 to 150,000 clones, with 88% occurring once and the leading ten covering approximately 8.5%. This CDR3 is 12 amino acids long. Germline V gives CDR1 SGDLS, CDR2 YYNGEE. Trimming at V came to 3 bases and at J to 5 bases, leaving 1 base not matched to a gene. This receptor was identified in a woman between 18 and 29 years old in good health and CMV-seropositive. The sample comprised PBMCs. The chain is built from TRBV9 and TRBJ1-2; 7 bases align to TRBD1. This CDR3 reads CASSAGQYGYTF. CDR3 coding DNA: TGTGCCAGCAGCGCGGGACAGTATGGCTACACCTTC.